This entry lists 32 T cell receptor beta chains sequenced from one sample in a study of response to subunit inactivated influenza vaccine. One entry per CDR3 protein results from TCRdb running MiXCR on the RT-PCR reads. The sample lists about 500,000 distinct CDR3 sequences, approximately 12% occurring once. Sequencing used PBMCs from blood, obtained about 40 days after vaccination. The receptors were gathered from a man in his fifties or sixties who received an inactivated influenza vaccine.

This chain's CDR3 is CASSNAGGYGYTF. In DNA form, the CDR3 reads TGCGCCAGCAGCAACGCGGGGGGATATGGCTACACCTTC. The chain links TRBV4-3 to TRBJ1-2, with D possibly matching TRBD1 (5 bases). This CDR3 spans 13 amino acids. With 5 bases removed from V and 5 bases from J, the gap between germline ends came to 12 bases. The germline V gene has CDR1 LGHNA and CDR2 YSLEER.

This chain connects TRBV6-2 or TRBV6-3 to TRBJ2-7, with a tentative D call TRBD1 (5 bases). This CDR3 spans 13 amino acids. CDR1 and CDR2 from the germline V gene are MNHEY and SVGEGT. Trimming left V 3 bases short and J 2 bases short, with 8 bases between. CDR3 sequence reads: CASSYTRAYEQYF. The DNA for the CDR3 is TGTGCCAGCAGTTATACCAGGGCCTACGAGCAGTACTTC.

This clonotype was seen ten or more times. V gene TRBV7-2 combines with J gene TRBJ2-1; TRBD1 matches at 11 bases. The V and J ends lost 5 bases and 7 bases, in that order; junction bases with no gene match: 10. Germline V gene sequence: CDR1 SGHTA, CDR2 FQGNSA. The length of the CDR3 is 16 residues. In DNA, the CDR3 is TGTGCCAGCAGCCCCTTAACCGGGACAGGGGGAAATGAGCAGTTCTTC. Residues: CASSPLTGTGGNEQFF.

This clonotype came up many times. The chain couples TRBV7-2 to TRBJ1-1; 8 nucleotides match TRBD1. This CDR3 has 15 residues. The V gene end was trimmed by 8 bases and the J gene end by 1 base; junction bases not matched to a gene: 9. Per germline, CDR1 SGHTA and CDR2 FQGNSA. In nucleotides, the CDR3 is TGTGCCAGCGGGCGTACAGGGGGGGGGAACACTGAAGCTTTCTTT. It codes for CASGRTGGGNTEAFF.

The chain couples TRBV20-1 to TRBJ2-3; tentatively, D is TRBD2 (5 bases). The CDR3 has 15 amino acids. Germline V gives CDR1 DFQATT, CDR2 SNEGSKA (reference sequence). Trimming removed 1 base from V and 2 bases from J, with 13 bases in between. The CDR3 loop reads CSARGTSTHTDTQYF. The CDR3 coding sequence is TGCAGTGCTAGAGGGACTTCTACTCACACAGATACGCAGTATTTT.

This clonotype has at least ten counts. V is TRBV12-3 or TRBV12-4 and J is TRBJ2-3; a weak D match, TRBD2 (6 bases). This CDR3 is 14 amino acids long. V was shortened by 3 bases and J by 5 bases, with 12 bases between the two germline ends. The CDR3 DNA reads TGTGCCAGCAGTTTCGGGGGATTGGGAGATACGCAGTATTTT. Its protein product is CASSFGGLGDTQYF.

In its sample, this clonotype was seen a few times. The rearrangement links TRBV30 to TRBJ2-7, with D perhaps being TRBD1 or TRBD2 (5 bases each). The germline CDR1 and CDR2 sequences are GTSNPN and SVGIG (reference sequence). This CDR3 comprises 15 residues. V lost 4 bases, J lost 3 bases, and 19 bases lay in between. The CDR3, as DNA: TGTGCCTGGACCCACAGGAGCGGACGGTACTACGAGCAGTACTTC. It codes for CAWTHRSGRYYEQYF.

The table lists this clonotype with a few counts. The chain couples TRBV5-5 to TRBJ2-5; the match to TRBD2 covers 7 bases. This CDR3 region has 14 residues. Per germline, CDR1 SGHKS and CDR2 YYEKEE (reference sequence). After removal of 0 bases from V and 7 bases from J, the junction contained 6 bases not matched to a gene. CDR3 coding DNA: TGTGCCAGCAGCTTGGAGGGTGGGGGGGTGACCCAGTACTTC. Its protein product is CASSLEGGGVTQYF.

This clonotype occurred a few times. The chain links TRBV7-2 to TRBJ2-7; no clear D gene. In germline, CDR1 is SGHTA, CDR2 FQGNSA. This CDR3 has 13 residues. V was trimmed by 3 bases and J by 3 bases, leaving 9 bases between them. In DNA form, the CDR3 reads TGTGCCAGCAGCTTGGGCTTTTACTACGAGCAGTACTTC. The encoded protein is CASSLGFYYEQYF.

This clonotype turned up a few times. V usage is TRBV7-2 and J usage is TRBJ2-3; 7 nucleotides agree with TRBD2. This CDR3 is built from 16 residues. Germline V lookup: CDR1 SGHTA, CDR2 FQGNSA. Trimming removed 0 bases from V and 4 bases from J; junction bases left unmatched: 7. CDR3 amino acids: CASSLAGAGRADTQYF. In nucleotides, the CDR3 is TGTGCCAGCAGCTTAGCTGGGGCAGGGAGGGCAGATACGCAGTATTTT.

This clonotype was detected only a few times. The V gene is TRBV5-1, the J gene TRBJ1-3; D remains unclear. The germline V and J ends were trimmed by 0 bases and 0 bases, with 7 bases remaining between them. CDR1 and CDR2 from the germline V gene are SGHRS and YFSETQ. This CDR3 has 15 amino acids. The CDR3 sequence is CASSLEGGSGNTIYF. The CDR3, as DNA: TGCGCCAGCAGCTTGGAGGGCGGCTCTGGAAACACCATATATTTT.

This clonotype was counted only a few times. The gene calls are TRBV12-3 or TRBV12-4 and TRBJ1-2, with TRBD1 identical over 10 bases. Trimming took 4 bases from V and 4 from J; bases not matched to a gene: 3. This CDR3 region has 14 residues. DNA of the CDR3: TGTGCCAGCAGTTCGACAGGGGGCGGCTATGGCTACACCTTC. This gives the protein CASSSTGGGYGYTF.

This clonotype occurred many times. The gene calls are TRBV28 and TRBJ2-1; D is unresolved. The length of the CDR3 is 10 residues. Germline CDR1 reads MDHEN; CDR2 reads SYDVKM. V was trimmed by 3 bases and J by 7 bases, leaving 1 base between them. The CDR3: CASSFNEQFF. DNA of the CDR3: TGTGCCAGCAGTTTTAATGAGCAGTTCTTC.

There are a few counts of this clonotype. The chain combines TRBV20-1 with TRBJ2-3; the match to TRBD2 covers 9 bases. The CDR3 is 16 amino acids. CDR1 and CDR2 from the germline V gene are DFQATT and SNEGSKA (reference sequence). The V segment lost 1 base and the J segment 0 bases; nucleotides outside the gene matches: 5. The CDR3 region has the DNA TGCAGTGCTAGAGGAGCTAGCGGGGCTAGCACAGATACGCAGTATTTT. This sequence encodes CSARGASGASTDTQYF.

The sample holds a few counts of this clonotype. The chain links TRBV5-1 to TRBJ2-5, with a tentative D call TRBD1 (5 bases). Deletions cut 0 bases from V and 5 bases from J, with 11 bases between. Per germline, CDR1 SGHRS and CDR2 YFSETQ. The CDR3 consists of 14 residues. CDR3 nucleotide sequence: TGCGCCAGCAGCTTGGTAGGGCCAGGGGAGACCCAGTACTTC. Its protein is CASSLVGPGETQYF.

There are a few counts of this clonotype. This rearrangement joins TRBV7-3 to TRBJ2-2; 7 bases are a match to TRBD1. The CDR3 length is 18 residues. The junction had 11 bases not matched to a gene; V was cut back by 1 base and J by 3 bases. Germline-derived CDR1 and CDR2 are SGHTA and FQGTGA. The CDR3 DNA reads as TGTGCCAGCAGCTTAATTCCCAGACAGGGACGTTACACCGGGGAGCTGTTTTTT. It encodes CASSLIPRQGRYTGELFF.

The genes are TRBV6-5 and TRBJ2-2; D is ambiguous. The V gene's germline CDR1 is MNHEY and CDR2 SVGAGI. There are 15 residues in the CDR3. V was clipped by 0 bases and J by 1 base, with 6 bases between them. The CDR3 region has the DNA TGTGCCAGCAGTTACTCATGGGGGAACACCGGGGAGCTGTTTTTT. Amino acid sequence: CASSYSWGNTGELFF.

The chain has TRBV28 and TRBJ1-5, with D maybe TRBD1 (6 bases). V dropped 4 bases and J dropped 1 base, with 14 bases sitting between them. The CDR3 is 16 residues long. Germline-derived CDR1 and CDR2 are MDHEN and SYDVKM. Here the CDR3 reads CASSSQTGPSNQPQHF. CDR3 in DNA: TGTGCCAGCAGTTCTCAGACAGGTCCCAGCAATCAGCCCCAGCATTTT. The full variable domain, completed using reference TRBV28 and TRBJ1-5, is DVKVTQSSRYLVKRTGEKVFLECVQDMDHENMFWYRQDPGLGLRLIYFSYDVKMKEKGDIPEGYSVSREKKERFSLILESASTNQTSMYLCASSSQTGPSNQPQHFGDGTRLSIL.

The rearrangement joins TRBV5-1 to TRBJ2-3; D gene ambiguous. This CDR3 has 16 residues. Germline V gene sequence: CDR1 SGHRS, CDR2 YFSETQ. With 0 bases removed from V and 1 base from J, the gap between germline ends came to 12 bases. As DNA, the CDR3 is TGCGCCAGCAGCTTGGCCGTGCGGTACGGCACAGATACGCAGTATTTT. Translated: CASSLAVRYGTDTQYF.

The table lists this clonotype with a few counts. The chain carries TRBV4-3 and TRBJ2-7; a weak D match, TRBD1 (5 bases). This CDR3 has 14 amino acids. Germline V gene lookup returns CDR1 LGHNA and CDR2 YSLEER. Trimming removed 3 bases at V and 0 bases at J, with 9 bases between. The CDR3 is CASSHNQGSYEQYF. The CDR3 coding sequence is TGCGCCAGCAGCCACAATCAGGGCTCCTACGAGCAGTACTTC.

The V call is TRBV6-2 or TRBV6-3, the J call TRBJ2-7, with D possibly TRBD2 on 5 matching bases. Germline assignment: CDR1 MNHEY and CDR2 SVGEGT. This CDR3 is 10 amino acids long. V lost 10 bases and J 2 bases, leaving 6 bases between the germline ends. The CDR3 protein is CAIGAYEQYF. The CDR3 DNA reads TGTGCCATCGGGGCCTACGAGCAGTACTTC.

This clonotype was picked up many times. The rearrangement links TRBV12-3 or TRBV12-4 to TRBJ2-2; the D gene could be TRBD1 or TRBD2 (5 bases each). Trimming cost V 5 bases and J 0 bases, with 16 bases left between them. The CDR3 contains 17 residues. The DNA for the CDR3 is TGTGCCAGCAGTGCGCACCCCGGGACGGCGAACACCGGGGAGCTGTTTTTT. It yields the protein CASSAHPGTANTGELFF.

V is TRBV20-1 and J is TRBJ2-6; no firm D call. The CDR3 is made up of 17 amino acids. The germline gives CDR1 DFQATT, CDR2 SNEGSKA (reference sequence). Trimming cost V 0 bases and J 1 base, with 13 bases left between them. The chain's CDR3 is CSAREGSLFSGANVLTF. The CDR3 coding sequence is TGCAGTGCTAGAGAAGGCAGCCTATTTTCTGGGGCCAACGTCCTGACTTTC.

The J gene is TRBJ2-3, the V gene TRBV6-1; TRBD1 aligns across 8 bases. CDR3 size: 17 residues. With 6 bases clipped from V and 0 bases from J, the junction kept 11 bases outside the gene matches. Germline values: CDR1 MNHNS, CDR2 SASEGT. The CDR3 loop reads CASRRGQGGSSTDTQYF. The CDR3 DNA follows: TGTGCCAGCAGGCGAGGACAGGGAGGAAGTAGCACAGATACGCAGTATTTT.

This clonotype was picked up a small number of times. V usage is TRBV12-3 or TRBV12-4 and J usage is TRBJ1-6; 9 bases fit TRBD1. V lost 6 bases and J lost 9; bases outside the gene matches: 6. The CDR3 is 14 amino acids. CDR3 residues: CASSFTGGSSPLHF. CDR3 nucleotide sequence: TGTGCCAGCAGCTTTACAGGGGGCAGTTCACCCCTCCACTTT.

Only a few counts were recorded for this clonotype. The chain uses TRBV2 and TRBJ2-7; 10 nucleotides agree with TRBD2. Germline V CDR1 and CDR2: SNHLY, FYNNEI. There are 15 residues in the CDR3. V trimming: 0 bases; J trimming: 4 bases; junction bases outside the gene matches: 3. CDR3 protein: CASSEASGRTYEQYF. CDR3 DNA: TGTGCCAGCAGTGAAGCTAGCGGGAGGACATACGAGCAGTACTTC.

The chain is built from TRBV7-8 and TRBJ1-6; D call uncertain. The CDR3 is 13 amino acids. Trimming removed 5 bases at V and 7 bases at J, with 9 bases between. CDR1 is SGHVS and CDR2 is FQNEAQ in the germline V gene. The CDR3: CASSSTLNSPLHF. In DNA, the CDR3 is TGTGCCAGCAGCAGTACCCTGAATTCACCCCTCCACTTT. Looking up the rest from reference TRBV7-8 and TRBJ1-6 gives the full variable domain: GAGVSQSPRYKVAKRGQDVALRCDPISGHVSLFWYQQALGQGPEFLTYFQNEAQLDKSGLPSDRFFAERPEGSVSTLKIQRTQQEDSAVYLCASSSTLNSPLHFGNGTRLTVT.

The V call is TRBV11-2, the J call TRBJ2-7, with TRBD2 matching over 7 bases. Germline trimming cut 5 bases from V and 0 bases from J; bases unmatched to any gene: 10. This CDR3 is built from 16 residues. Per germline, CDR1 SGHAT and CDR2 FQNNGV. Written as DNA, the CDR3 is TGTGCCAGCAGCCCACTAGCGTCCAGGAGCTCCTACGAGCAGTACTTC. Translating it yields CASSPLASRSSYEQYF.

The V call is TRBV5-1, the J call TRBJ2-2; TRBD2 matches 7 bases. The length of the CDR3 is 16 residues. CDR1 SGHRS and CDR2 YFSETQ come from the germline V gene. V lost 2 bases and J lost 7; bases outside the gene matches: 11. This chain's CDR3 is CASSFGTPRGSGELFF. The CDR3 DNA is TGCGCCAGCAGCTTCGGGACTCCGCGCGGGAGCGGGGAGCTGTTTTTT. Full variable domain (rest looked up from reference TRBV5-1 and TRBJ2-2): KAGVTQTPRYLIKTRGQQVTLSCSPISGHRSVSWYQQTPGQGLQFLFEYFSETQRNKGNFPGRFSGRQFSNSRSEMNVSTLELGDSALYLCASSFGTPRGSGELFFGEGSRLTVL.

This clonotype was detected only a few times. The chain uses TRBV6-2 or TRBV6-3 and TRBJ2-1; 9 bases are a match to TRBD1. This CDR3 comprises 17 residues. Per the germline V gene, CDR1 is MNHEY and CDR2 is SVGEGT. The J segment lost 10 bases and the V segment lost 2 bases, leaving 15 bases of the junction unmatched. The CDR3 protein is CASSYPNLRDRVDEQFF. The CDR3 nucleotides are TGTGCCAGCAGTTACCCGAACCTCCGGGACAGGGTAGACGAGCAGTTCTTC.

This clonotype was seen a handful of times. This chain uses TRBV20-1 with TRBJ2-1; D may be TRBD2 (5 bases). The V end was cut by 3 bases, the J end by 7 bases, with 19 bases between. Germline V lookup: CDR1 DFQATT, CDR2 SNEGSKA (reference sequence). This CDR3 spans 15 amino acids. DNA for the CDR3: TGCAGTGCTAGGCTTCTAGCATACGGGCCAAATGAGCAGTTCTTC. It specifies CSARLLAYGPNEQFF.

For the CDR3, the DNA is TGTGCCAGTAGAGGATTCGAGAACACTGAAGCTTTCTTT. Protein product: CASRGFENTEAFF. The J gene is TRBJ1-1, the V gene TRBV6-2 or TRBV6-3; D is unresolved. The CDR3 runs 13 residues. Looked up from germline, CDR1 is MNHEY and CDR2 is SVGEGT. Trimming took 9 bases from V and 1 from J, leaving 12 bases between them.